Below are 12 T cell receptor beta chains sequenced from a single sample in a study of T-cell reconstitution after alpha-beta-depleted transplantation in children. Unique molecular identifiers were incorporated during preparation of the TCRbeta library. Via MiXCR, TCRdb re-called the PCR reads, giving one row per CDR3 protein. The sample shows fewer than 700,000 distinct CDR3 sequences, under 25% of them seen only once. This material consisted of PBMCs, mostly from graft donor cells, taken 360 days after TCRalphabeta/CD19-depleted stem cell transplant. All receptors derive from a boy under two years old who had a stem cell transplant for acute myeloid leukemia, so the T cells may come from the graft donor.

This clonotype appeared many times. The chain combines TRBV12-3 or TRBV12-4 with TRBJ2-5; 14 nucleotides line up with TRBD2. The CDR3 is 16 amino acids. V dropped 6 bases and J dropped 2; count of bases not matched to a gene: 5. For the CDR3, the DNA is TGTGCCAGCAGCCAGACTAGCGGGGGGGGTCAAGAGACCCAGTACTTC. It codes for CASSQTSGGGQETQYF.

This clonotype occurred many times. The chain links TRBV20-1 to TRBJ1-2; 7 bases agree with TRBD1. This CDR3 has 16 amino acids. With 7 bases clipped from V and 0 bases from J, the junction kept 14 bases outside the gene matches. Germline CDR1 DFQATT, CDR2 SNEGSKA (reference sequence). CDR3 residues: CSVNGDRVLANYGYTF. CDR3 DNA sequence: TGCAGTGTTAACGGCGACAGGGTCCTAGCTAACTATGGCTACACCTTC.

The rearrangement uses TRBV6-5 and TRBJ1-6, with D unresolved. The germline CDR1 and CDR2 sequences are MNHEY and SVGAGI. The ends were cut back, 2 bases at V and 4 bases at J, with 9 bases in the middle. The CDR3 spans 15 residues. The CDR3 here is CASSYVRDYNSPLHF. The CDR3 DNA is TGTGCCAGCAGTTACGTTCGGGATTATAATTCACCCCTCCACTTT.

This chain links TRBV4-3 with TRBJ2-7, with D perhaps TRBD1 (6 bases). The germline V gene has CDR1 LGHNA and CDR2 YSLEER. The V and J ends lost 1 base and 2 bases respectively, with 12 bases between them. CDR3 length: 15 residues. DNA of the CDR3: TGCGCCAGCAGCCAAGGAAGGGGGTCCACCTACGAGCAGTACTTC. Translation: CASSQGRGSTYEQYF.

Ten or more counts support this clonotype. The V call is TRBV15, the J call TRBJ2-7; D ambiguous. The CDR3 is made up of 15 amino acids. Germline CDR1 LNHNV, CDR2 YYDKDF (reference sequence). V shed 0 bases and J shed 6 bases, with 15 bases lying between them. The CDR3 reads CATSRDPGRLPEQYV. The CDR3 DNA reads TGTGCCACCAGCAGAGACCCGGGCCGCCTTCCCGAGCAGTACGTC.

In this sample, this clonotype turned up many times. CDR3 DNA: TGTGCCAGCAGCTTAGCTCCGAAAGAAGCTTTCTTT. It translates to CASSLAPKEAFF. V and J are TRBV7-9 and TRBJ1-1; D remains ambiguous. Germline V CDR1 and CDR2: SEHNR, FQNEAQ (reference sequence). Trimming shortened V by 0 bases and J by 8 bases, and 7 bases separated the two germline ends. CDR3 length: 12 amino acids.

Points on this clonotype: At one end the junction does not follow the germline gene, possibly because of a read error. This sequence joins TRBV20-1 and TRBJ1-2, with a tentative D call TRBD1 (5 bases). This CDR3 region has 9 residues. Germline V gene lookup returns CDR1 DFQATT and CDR2 SNEGSKA (reference sequence). The CDR3 loop reads CSAETRQNF. For the CDR3, the DNA is TGCAGTGCTGAAACCCGACAGAACTTC.

This clonotype was observed at least ten times. This chain connects TRBV29-1 to TRBJ2-5; 14 bases are shared with TRBD2. The germline CDR1 and CDR2 sequences are SQVTM and ANQGSEA. The CDR3 is made up of 11 amino acids. CDR3 coding DNA: TGCACCGGGACTAGCGGGGGACCCCAGTACTTC. As protein: CTGTSGGPQYF.

This clonotype occurred many times. V and J are TRBV27 and TRBJ2-1, with D possibly matching TRBD1 (5 bases). Germline values: CDR1 MNHEY, CDR2 SMNVEV (reference sequence). The V end was cut by 3 bases, the J end by 7 bases, with 16 bases between. This CDR3 contains 15 residues. In DNA, the CDR3 is TGTGCCAGCAGTTTCTTCGTTCAGGGCCAAAATGAGCAGTTCTTC. Translated: CASSFFVQGQNEQFF.

This clonotype was detected many times. V gene TRBV10-3 combines with J gene TRBJ2-7; the match to TRBD1 covers 7 bases. The CDR3 has 16 residues. Germline CDR1 is ENHRY and CDR2 is SYGVKD. With V trimmed by 7 bases and J by 2 bases, 14 bases remained unmatched. The CDR3 nucleotides read TGTGCCATCACATCCCCGAAGGGTCAGGGGGCCTACGAGCAGTACTTC. It codes for CAITSPKGQGAYEQYF.

This clonotype was observed a handful of times. J is TRBJ1-5 and V is TRBV6-1; D ambiguous. Trimming took off 8 bases at V and 1 base at J, with 15 bases between the two ends. This CDR3 contains 15 residues. Per the germline V gene, CDR1 is MNHNS and CDR2 is SASEGT. CDR3 DNA: TGTGCCAGCTGGGGAGAGGTCTGGAGCAATCAGCCCCAGCATTTT. It codes for CASWGEVWSNQPQHF.

This clonotype has a handful of counts. The chain uses TRBV12-3 or TRBV12-4 and TRBJ1-1; possibly TRBD1 for D (5 bases). This CDR3 has 15 amino acids. Trimming removed 4 bases at V and 4 bases at J, with 16 bases between. The CDR3 DNA is TGTGCCAGCAGTTCCCCACTGGGGCGACCCACTGAAGCTTTCTTT. Protein: CASSSPLGRPTEAFF.